The T cell receptor beta chain described here comes from a study of PD-1 blockade in classical Hodgkin lymphoma. Brentuximab vedotin exposure varied, and every patient relapsed after autologous stem cell transplantation. Study results and caveats: Significantly greater TCR diversity emerged by C4D1 in CD4+ cells but not CD8+ cells.

To note about this clone: What it binds is not known.

Germline V gives CDR1 SGHVS, CDR2 FQNEAQ. CDR3 length: 13 amino acids. V gave up 4 bases and J gave up 3 bases, with 10 bases separating them. Some clones are missing from TCRdb's copy, which holds only in-frame ones; the method was immunoSEQ multiplex PCR. The sample includes just under 100,000 clones, over 80% of them seen just once. Specimen: peripheral blood mononuclear cells (PBMCs), collected at baseline. J is TRBJ2-7 and V is TRBV7-8; D ambiguous. The sequence derives from a human donor with classical Hodgkin lymphoma. The DNA of the CDR3 is TGTGCCAGCAGCTCGCCCTTACTCTACGAGCAGTACTTC. Its translation is CASSSPLLYEQYF.